One T cell receptor beta chain is described in this entry. The antigen remains undetermined. The sample belongs to a study of blood T cells in healthy people across ages. Study observations and caveats: It was found that TCR beta diversity correlated strongly with the percentage of naive T cells.

The authors ran a second PCR of about 6 to 11 cycles using a sample-barcoded 5' primer and a J-beta primer mix. TCRdb used MiXCR to reprocess the 5' RACE reads, holding one entry per CDR3 protein. The sample has around 940,000 distinct CDR3 sequences; roughly 50% are singletons. Germline CDR1 is MNHEY and CDR2 is SVGEGT. The CDR3 loop spans 15 amino acids. J was trimmed by 6 bases and V by 7 bases; bases with no gene match: 8. Donor samples were obtained from healthy Caucasian individuals from Russia, aged about 6 to 90. Per sample, no less than 5.5 micrograms of total RNA were extracted. Sequencing was carried out using blood. The clonotype comes from an older woman in good health. The V and J genes are TRBV6-2 or TRBV6-3 and TRBJ2-1; TRBD2 aligns across 11 bases. The CDR3 nucleotides are TGTGCCAGCACCTTACTCGGGACTAGCGGCAATGAGCAGTTCTTC. This codes for CASTLLGTSGNEQFF.